The sequence of this T cell receptor (beta chain) was determined in a study of neoadjuvant anti-PD-1 for oral cavity cancer (dated by TCRdb to about 2021). Regarding the study in general: Three to four biweekly doses of nivolumab at 3 mg/kg were mostly administered to patients before curative-intent surgical resection. There were 12 patients in the parent correlative cohort, and the response rate was 30% to 35%. Under RECIST 1.1, patients with complete response, partial response or stable disease were classed as responders, and patients with progression were classed as non-responders. A fourth nivolumab dose was given around day 43 to patients without progression, and definitive surgical resection was performed in those patients on days 50-56.

CDR1 and CDR2 are read off the germline V gene as SGHRS and YFSETQ. The CDR3 runs 13 amino acids, cysteine and phenylalanine included. Only the CDR3 part of the read is kept: 39 bases, read in frame from the first base. Trimming at the junction amounts to 0 bases on V and 5 bases on J, and the germline ends lie 6 bases apart. General findings and caveats noted by the study authors: A higher pretreatment blood Treg/Th17 ratio correlated with both higher pretreatment blood TCRbeta clonality and lower post-treatment tumor TCRbeta clonality. Within PBMCs, T cell clonality (Gini index) was significantly higher in non-responders than responders after neoadjuvant nivolumab. The TCR analyses had only three patients in each response group, and the authors called for validation in larger cohorts.

Of note for this clone: The clone's antigen remains unknown. Base-call qualities are not available, and no considerably larger clone is one nucleotide away. Other DNA sequences in this specimen translate into the identical CDR3.

The time point label corresponds to: after neoadjuvant nivolumab, at surgical resection. Patients had been newly diagnosed with stage II-IVA oral cavity squamous cell carcinoma, and no prior systemic or radiation treatment had been given to the patients. The cohort was made up of patients with locally advanced, HPV-negative oral cavity squamous cell carcinoma. Peripheral blood mononuclear cells were analyzed directly and were not maintained or expanded in culture. The samples were obtained from a longitudinal correlative study of a single-arm phase II trial testing neoadjuvant nivolumab in oral cavity squamous cell carcinoma. Genomic DNA-based TCRbeta sequencing was performed on subject-matched pre- and post-treatment PBMCs and tumors from three responders and three non-responders. Peripheral blood mononuclear cells were drawn once before nivolumab treatment and a second time after treatment, when surgery took place. The Maxwell RSC DNA from Cells kit was used to extract genomic DNA from PBMCs.

For deep sequencing of PBMC libraries, mostly around 480 ng of input genomic DNA was used, and six replicates were run per sample. The immunoSEQ hsTCRbeta kit was used to prepare TCRbeta libraries according to the manufacturer's instructions. An Illumina NovaSeq 6000 S4 flow cell was used to sequence the final libraries, which had first been combined to 3 nM. As for the original processing: The immunoSEQ Analyzer was used for raw data preprocessing and quality control. The analysis was limited to productive rearrangements, and each clonotype was defined by a unique CDR3 amino acid sequence. Repertoire clonality was estimated as the Gini-Simpson index, which was calculated using the R package tcR. Student's t test was used to compare Gini indices, and Pearson correlation was used to assess associations with tumor size change. This is the immuneACCESS table as TCRdb keeps it, with only in-frame sequences that have V and J called. A part of the clones is gone; compared with another copy, unresolved V genes explain less than half, and the rest is unexplained. The D gene and trimming were derived from the DNA, and the V and J assignments and clone size from that table. Recorded for this sample are about 12,000 clones; 71% of them occurred a single time. The ten largest clonotypes hold around 2.7% of the sample.

This clonotype originated in a person aged 35-80 years with oral cavity squamous cell carcinoma. The source material was PBMCs, sampled after nivolumab (anti-PD-1) treatment. Here the chain combines TRBV5-1 and TRBJ1-5; a tentative D match to TRBD1 spans 5 bases. The CDR3 corresponds to CASSLAGDQPQHF. Here is the DNA: TGCGCCAGCAGCTTGGCGGGGGATCAGCCCCAGCATTTT.